The 16 T cell receptor beta chains listed next were all sequenced from one sample in a study of Graves' ophthalmopathy and Graves' hyperthyroidism. The authors amplified TCR beta CDR3 regions, and they did so from RNA transcripts for repertoire sequencing. First-round RT-PCR relied on HTBI primers, and a second-round multiplex PCR came next. Each CDR3 protein gets one entry after TCRdb re-called the multiplex PCR reads with MiXCR. This table holds around 1,200,000 distinct CDR3 sequences, approximately 35% found once. The material sequenced was peripheral blood or thyroid tissue (not recorded which). The receptors shown here come from an adult man with Graves' hyperthyroidism.

This clonotype occurred once. The chain recombines TRBV25-1 with TRBJ1-2; D is unclear. The germline V and J ends were trimmed by 8 bases and 3 bases, with 13 bases remaining between them. The CDR3 has 13 residues. Germline CDR1 reads MGHDK; CDR2 reads SYGVNS. The CDR3 spells CASVERADYGYTF. The CDR3 coding sequence is TGTGCCAGCGTTGAAAGGGCGGACTATGGCTACACCTTC.

As to this clonotype: Since the CDR3 does not end with the conserved phenylalanine or tryptophan, this likely comes from a read error. No DNA is shown, since the ends of the CDR3 on it are uncertain; the CDR3 is the one TCRdb lists. This chain joins TRBV2 and TRBJ2-6; the table's D gene call, TRBD1, was not cross checked with the DNA. 11 amino acids form the CDR3, both terminal residues included. The V gene's germline CDR1 is SNHLY and CDR2 FYNNEI. This CDR3 reads CASRDTGGLAY.

On this clonotype: A much larger clone lies a single base off, so this may be a read error. The chain joins TRBV2 to TRBJ2-1; 7 bases align to TRBD2. V shed 7 bases, J shed 5 bases, and the junction held 11 bases outside the gene matches. Germline-derived CDR1 and CDR2 are SNHLY and FYNNEI. CDR3 size: 15 residues. CDR3 protein: CASKLRGVVDNEQFF. The CDR3 nucleotides read TGTGCCAGCAAGTTACGGGGGGTTGTTGACAATGAGCAGTTCTTC.

V and J are TRBV12-3 or TRBV12-4 and TRBJ2-7; the D gene is possibly TRBD2 (7 bases). V lost 5 bases and J 4 bases, leaving 18 bases between the germline ends. The CDR3 is 15 amino acids. CDR3 nucleotides: TGTGCCAGCAGTCCCACTCATGCGGGGGCATACGAGCAGTACTTC. It translates to CASSPTHAGAYEQYF.

This clonotype was seen many times. The genes are TRBV7-2 and TRBJ2-5; 7 bases map to TRBD2. Germline CDR1 and CDR2: SGHTA and FQGNSA. The CDR3 contains 16 residues. Losses at the gene ends were 2 bases for V and 0 bases for J; bases not matched to a gene: 6. CDR3 bases: TGTGCCAGCAGCTTATTAGCGGGCCTCTACCAAGAGACCCAGTACTTC. It is translated as CASSLLAGLYQETQYF.

A note on this clonotype: The CDR3 ends on some other residue instead of the conserved phenylalanine or tryptophan, so this is likely a read error. V is TRBV4-3 and J is TRBJ2-6; D is undetermined. Germline loops: CDR1 LGHNA, CDR2 YSLEER. V was clipped by 11 bases and J by 1 base, with 9 bases between them. There are 13 residues in the CDR3. The DNA of the CDR3 is TGCGCCGCAAAAGCATCTGGGGCCAACGTCCTGACTCTC. Amino acid sequence: CAAKASGANVLTL.

This chain connects TRBV20-1 to TRBJ1-4, with D hard to call. CDR3 length equals 17 residues. Germline values: CDR1 DFQATT, CDR2 SNEGSKA (reference sequence). V was clipped by 2 bases and J by 1 base, with 17 bases between them. The CDR3 loop is CSARQKRRNRTNEKLFF. In DNA form, the CDR3 reads TGCAGTGCTAGACAAAAACGGCGGAACAGAACTAATGAAAAACTGTTTTTT.

This clonotype was observed a single time. A read error may explain this, as a much larger clone is one base away. The J gene is TRBJ2-7, the V gene TRBV20-1; tentatively, D is TRBD2 (6 bases). The germline V gene encodes CDR1 DFQATT and CDR2 SNEGSKA (reference sequence). This CDR3 spans 13 amino acids. Trimming stripped 6 bases from V and 1 base from J, with 13 bases between. CDR3 in DNA: TGCAGTGCGCCGGGACTTCCATCCTACGAGCAGTACTTC. It yields the protein CSAPGLPSYEQYF.

This clonotype was found many times. The gene calls are TRBV7-9 and TRBJ2-7; a possible D gene is TRBD1 (6 bases). The CDR3 is made up of 12 amino acids. V dropped 10 bases and J dropped 0 bases, with 10 bases sitting between them. Looked up from germline, CDR1 is SEHNR and CDR2 is FQNEAQ (reference sequence). For the CDR3, the DNA is TGTGCCATACAGGGCACCTCCTACGAGCAGTACTTC. Encoded protein: CAIQGTSYEQYF. Together with reference TRBV7-9 and TRBJ2-7, the CDR3 gives the full variable domain: DTGVSQNPRHKITKRGQNVTFRCDPISEHNRLYWYRQTLGQGPEFLTYFQNEAQLEKSRLLSDRFSAERPKGSFSTLEIQRTEQGDSAMYLCAIQGTSYEQYFGPGTRLTVT.

This clonotype was picked up many times. The V gene is TRBV10-3, the J gene TRBJ1-1; unclear D gene. Trimming cost V 2 bases and J 3 bases, with 4 bases left between them. Germline assignment: CDR1 ENHRY and CDR2 SYGVKD. The CDR3 extends over 12 amino acids. In nucleotides, the CDR3 is TGTGCCATCAGTGAGGGGGACACTGAAGCTTTCTTT. Its protein product is CAISEGDTEAFF.

This clonotype was counted ten times or more. This chain links TRBV20-1 with TRBJ2-5; D gene ambiguous. This CDR3 is 10 amino acids long. Germline assignment: CDR1 DFQATT and CDR2 SNEGSKA (reference sequence). The V end lost 6 bases, the J end lost 5 bases, and 7 bases lay between the germline ends. The DNA for the CDR3 is TGCAGTGCACCCTCTGAGACCCAGTACTTC. Translating gives CSAPSETQYF.

Ten or more counts support this clonotype. The chain is built from TRBV7-8 and TRBJ1-1; the match to TRBD1 covers 10 bases. The CDR3 covers 14 residues. V was pared by 3 bases and J by 4 bases, with 2 bases of the junction left unmatched. The germline V gene has CDR1 SGHVS and CDR2 FQNEAQ. CDR3 DNA sequence: TGTGCCAGCAGCTTCCGGGACAGGGGCACTGAAGCTTTCTTT. Its translation: CASSFRDRGTEAFF.

This clonotype was seen repeatedly, ten times or more. J is TRBJ2-2 and V is TRBV7-9; 8 bases agree with TRBD2. The CDR3 covers 16 residues. Germline trimming cut 10 bases from V and 3 bases from J; bases unmatched to any gene: 13. The germline CDR1 and CDR2 sequences are SEHNR and FQNEAQ (reference sequence). Here the CDR3 DNA reads TGTGCCAACAAAGGTTCGGCGGGAGGTGACACCGGGGAGCTGTTTTTT. Its translation: CANKGSAGGDTGELFF.

As regards this clonotype: This may be a read error, as it is one base from a much larger clone. This chain links TRBV9 with TRBJ1-5; D is unclear. Per the germline V gene, CDR1 is SGDLS and CDR2 is YYNGEE. CDR3 length: 15 amino acids. CDR3 region: CASSVGLSSNQSQHF. CDR3 DNA: TGTGCCAGCAGCGTAGGGTTATCTAGCAATCAGTCCCAGCATTTT.

This clonotype has just one count. The chain uses TRBV5-1 and TRBJ2-7; 7 nucleotides match TRBD1. The J segment lost 0 bases and the V segment lost 5 bases, leaving 8 bases of the junction unmatched. From germline, CDR1 is SGHRS and CDR2 YFSETQ. The CDR3 is 15 amino acids. The CDR3 DNA is TGCGCCAGCAGGGGAGTCGGGACAGACTCCTACGAGCAGTACTTC. It specifies CASRGVGTDSYEQYF.

The chain couples TRBV24-1 to TRBJ2-2; D tentatively reads TRBD1 or TRBD2 (5 bases each). The V gene lost 4 bases and the J gene lost 3 bases, with 17 bases spanning the gap. This CDR3 is 17 amino acids long. CDR1 is KGHDR, CDR2 SFDVKD, per germline. CDR3 DNA sequence: TGTGCCACCAGTGACCGTCCCCGGGGACCCCACACCGGGGAGCTGTTTTTT. It translates to CATSDRPRGPHTGELFF.